One T cell receptor beta chain is described in this entry. This entry is derived from a study of blood T cell repertoires in COVID-19. For the study at large: Acute and convalescent COVID-19 samples came from the United States, Italy and Spain. PBMCs, B-cell-depleted T cells, or T cells provided the cDNA or gDNA that made up the material.

Original data processing: Using reference gene primer amplification, nucleated cell counts were estimated. Measured with immunoSEQ multiplex PCR; TCRdb has only the in-frame clones, and not every one. V and J calls and clone size follow that table, whereas D and trimming were derived from the DNA. The repertoire holds hundreds of thousands of clones, with 91% as singletons. This TCR was recovered from a woman between 18 and 29 years old who had recovered from COVID-19. Sequencing used peripheral blood.

Here the CDR3 reads CSAPGKPEAFF. As DNA, the CDR3 is TGCAGTGCTCCAGGGAAACCTGAAGCTTTCTTT. This sequence joins TRBV20-1 and TRBJ1-1; D perhaps matches TRBD1 (5 bases). V lost 5 bases to trimming and J lost 6 bases, with 10 bases between them. Germline V gives CDR1 DFQATT, CDR2 SNEGSKA (reference sequence). This CDR3 contains 11 residues.